This T cell receptor beta chain was sequenced during a study of cytomegalovirus exposure and HLA in healthy donors. The PCR used 60 Vbeta and 13 Jbeta primers. The protocol was immunoSEQ multiplex PCR, while the TCRdb copy is restricted to in-frame clones and leaves out a portion. There are about 190,000 clones in the sample; approximately 80% occur only once, and approximately 2.3% lies in the top ten. The CDR3 spans 16 residues. The V segment lost 6 bases and the J segment 5 bases; nucleotides outside the gene matches: 9. Germline assignment: CDR1 SNHLY and CDR2 FYNNEI. Sequencing was performed on PBMCs. This TCR came from a male donor in good health and CMV-seronegative. The gene calls are TRBV2 and TRBJ2-3; 12 bases line up with TRBD2. CDR3: CASRAGLAGGLDTQYF. DNA of the CDR3: TGTGCCAGCAGGGCCGGGCTAGCGGGGGGGCTAGATACGCAGTATTTT.